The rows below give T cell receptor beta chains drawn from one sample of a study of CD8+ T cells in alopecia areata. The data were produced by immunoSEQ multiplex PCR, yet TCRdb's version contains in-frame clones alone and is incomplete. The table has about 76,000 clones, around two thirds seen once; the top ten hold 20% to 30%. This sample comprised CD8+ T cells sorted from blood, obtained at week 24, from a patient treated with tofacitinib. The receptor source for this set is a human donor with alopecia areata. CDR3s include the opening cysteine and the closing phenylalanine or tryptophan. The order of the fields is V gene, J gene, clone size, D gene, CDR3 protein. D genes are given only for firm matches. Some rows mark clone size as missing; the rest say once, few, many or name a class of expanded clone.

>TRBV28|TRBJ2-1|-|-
CASSWAAYNEQFF
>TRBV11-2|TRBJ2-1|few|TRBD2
CASSARSSGSYNEQFF
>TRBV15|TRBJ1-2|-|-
CATRSRAGLDYGYTF
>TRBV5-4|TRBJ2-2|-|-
CASSFGAGRMGGELFF
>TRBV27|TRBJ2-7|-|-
CASSSRFGASSYEQYF
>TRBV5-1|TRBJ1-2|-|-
CASGGTDDYGYTF
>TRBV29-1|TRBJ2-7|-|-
CSVLMTSSYEQYF
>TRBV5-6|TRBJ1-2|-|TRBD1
CASSLGQGVRYGYTF
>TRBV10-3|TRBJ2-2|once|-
CAISGREKGMSGELFF
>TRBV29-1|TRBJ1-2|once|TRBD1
CSVEETGNYGYTF
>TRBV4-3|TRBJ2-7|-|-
CASSQDLGTAKYEQYF
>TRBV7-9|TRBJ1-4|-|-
CASSPVVTNEKLFF
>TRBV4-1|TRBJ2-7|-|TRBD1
CASSQEGTGSYEQYF
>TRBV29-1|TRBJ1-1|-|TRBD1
CSALTGGTEAFF
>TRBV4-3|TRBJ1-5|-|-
CASSQERLMNQPQHF
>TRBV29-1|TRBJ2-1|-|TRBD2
CSVEVPSGGPRNEQFF
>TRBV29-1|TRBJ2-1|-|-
CSVVWQTSYNEQFF
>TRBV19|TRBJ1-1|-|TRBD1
CASRWTGVAGTEAFF
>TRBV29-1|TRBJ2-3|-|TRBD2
CSVLGLAGFTDTQYF
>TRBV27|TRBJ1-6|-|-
CASSPPRGGDSPLHF
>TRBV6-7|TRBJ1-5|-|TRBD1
CASSYSNSWPTRQGASNQPQHF
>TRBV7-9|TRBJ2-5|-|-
CASSFGGLGHIQETQYF
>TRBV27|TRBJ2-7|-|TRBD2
CASSLKASGMYEQYF
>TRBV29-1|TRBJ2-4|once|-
CSMPVGLAKNIQYF
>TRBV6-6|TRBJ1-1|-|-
CASSYTGSMNTEAFF
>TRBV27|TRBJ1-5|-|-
CASSPVGGGNQPQHF
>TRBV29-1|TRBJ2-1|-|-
CSGEGQSSYNEQFF